This entry concerns a single TCR beta chain. Its antigen is not known. This entry belongs to a study of cytomegalovirus exposure and HLA in healthy donors. J lost 6 bases, V lost 3 bases, and 3 bases had no gene match. CDR3 length equals 15 residues. The germline gives CDR1 SGHTA, CDR2 FQGNSA. Findings and caveats of the study: A highly shared variant cluster was judged a likely technical artifact.

The PCR contained 60 Vbeta and 13 Jbeta primers. TCRdb's table, derived via immunoSEQ multiplex PCR, lists solely in-frame clones and lacks some. Of over 150,000 clones in the sample, about 84% were seen once. The TCR was taken from a woman between 40 and 50 years old in good health and CMV-seropositive. The sample consisted of PBMCs. The chain couples TRBV7-2 to TRBJ2-7, with 15 nucleotides matching TRBD2. The CDR3 DNA reads TGTGCCAGCAGCTTCGGACTAGCGGGAGGGTTCGAGCAGTACTTC. As protein: CASSFGLAGGFEQYF.